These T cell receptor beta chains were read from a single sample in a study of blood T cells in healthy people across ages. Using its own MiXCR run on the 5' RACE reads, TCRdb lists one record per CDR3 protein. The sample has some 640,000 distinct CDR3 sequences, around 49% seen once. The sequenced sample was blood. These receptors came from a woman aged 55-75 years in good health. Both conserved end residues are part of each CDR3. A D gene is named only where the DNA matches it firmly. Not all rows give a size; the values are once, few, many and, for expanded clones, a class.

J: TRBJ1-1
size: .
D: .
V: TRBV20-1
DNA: TGCAGTGCTTCTCCGGCTGACAGGAACACTGAAGCTTTCTTT
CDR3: CSASPADRNTEAFF

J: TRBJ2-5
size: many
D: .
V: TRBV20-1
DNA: TGCAGTGCTAGCGGGGGGCACCAAGAGACCCAGTACTTC
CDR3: CSASGGHQETQYF

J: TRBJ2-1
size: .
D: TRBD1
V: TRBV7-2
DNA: TGTGCCAGCAGCTATCACAGGGGCTCCTACAATGAGCAGTTCTTC
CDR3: CASSYHRGSYNEQFF

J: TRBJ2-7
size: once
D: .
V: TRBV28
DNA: TGTGCCAGCAGTTTGACGGGAGAGGTACACGAGCAGTACTTC
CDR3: CASSLTGEVHEQYF

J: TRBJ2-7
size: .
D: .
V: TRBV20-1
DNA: TGCAGTGCTAGACCCTTCCAGGGCCAAGGGGGGCAGTACTTC
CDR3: CSARPFQGQGGQYF

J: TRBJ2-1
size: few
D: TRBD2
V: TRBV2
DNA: TGTGCCAGCAGCAAAACCGGGACTAGCGGGATTAGTGAGCAGTTCTTC
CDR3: CASSKTGTSGISEQFF

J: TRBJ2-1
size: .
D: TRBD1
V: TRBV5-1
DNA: TGCGCCAGCAGCTTGACACTACAGGGGGCTGGGAATGAGCAGTTCTTC
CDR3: CASSLTLQGAGNEQFF

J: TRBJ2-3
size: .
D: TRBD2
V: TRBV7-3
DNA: TGTGCCAGCAGCTTATCTAGCGGGAGAAGGATAGATACGCAGTATTTT
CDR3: CASSLSSGRRIDTQYF

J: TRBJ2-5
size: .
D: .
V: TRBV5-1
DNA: TGCGCCAGCAGCTTAATAATCCAAGAGGCCCAGTACTTC
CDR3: CASSLIIQEAQYF

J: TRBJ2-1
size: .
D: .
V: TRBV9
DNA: TGTGCCAGCAGCGTAGTGTTTAGCCCTCCCTACAATGAGCAGTTCTTC
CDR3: CASSVVFSPPYNEQFF

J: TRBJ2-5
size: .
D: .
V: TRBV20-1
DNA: TGCAGTGCTTCGGAACCCGACAGTCGAGAGACCCAGTACTTC
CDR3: CSASEPDSRETQYF

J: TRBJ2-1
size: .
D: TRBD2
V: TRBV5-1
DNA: TGCGCCAGCAGCTTCACTAGCGGGCGCTATGAGCAGTTCTTC
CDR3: CASSFTSGRYEQFF

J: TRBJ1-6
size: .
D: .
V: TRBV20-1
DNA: TGCAGTGCTAGGTCTCGTGGGAATTCCTATAATTCACCCCTCCACTTT
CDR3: CSARSRGNSYNSPLHF

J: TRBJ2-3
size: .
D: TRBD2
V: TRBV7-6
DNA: TGTGCCAGCAGCTTAAACAGCGGGAGCATAGATACGCAGTATTTT
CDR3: CASSLNSGSIDTQYF

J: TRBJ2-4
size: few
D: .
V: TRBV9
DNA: TGTGCCAGCAGCGTAGGAGGTAGCCGGGAAAACATTCAGTACTTC
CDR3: CASSVGGSRENIQYF

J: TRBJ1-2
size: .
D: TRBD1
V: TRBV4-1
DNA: TGCGCCAGCAGCCAAGTTCCCCTTCCGGGACAGGTTTCGAAGGGCTACACCTTC
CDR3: CASSQVPLPGQVSKGYTF

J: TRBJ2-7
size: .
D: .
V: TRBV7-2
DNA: TGTGCCAGCAGCTTAGCGGTTCAGGACTACGAGCAGTACTTC
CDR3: CASSLAVQDYEQYF

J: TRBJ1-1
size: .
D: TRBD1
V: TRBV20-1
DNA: TGCAGTGCTAGCGGGGACAGGGGAGGCACTGAAGCTTTCTTT
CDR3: CSASGDRGGTEAFF

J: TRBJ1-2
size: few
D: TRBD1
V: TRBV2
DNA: TGTGCCAGTAGTTTTTCCGGGACAGGAGGGGGCTACACCTTC
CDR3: CASSFSGTGGGYTF

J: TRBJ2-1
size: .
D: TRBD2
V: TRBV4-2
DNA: TGTGCCAGCAGCCAAATTGGGACTAGCGGGGGACATGAGCAGTTCTTC
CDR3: CASSQIGTSGGHEQFF

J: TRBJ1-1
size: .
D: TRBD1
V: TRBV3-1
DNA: TGTGCCAGCAGCTCACGACAGGGTCGGACTGAAGCTTTCTTT
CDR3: CASSSRQGRTEAFF

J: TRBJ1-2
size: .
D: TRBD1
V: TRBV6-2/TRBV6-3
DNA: TGTGCCAGCAATCAGGACAGGGACTTCGGCTACACCTTC
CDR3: CASNQDRDFGYTF

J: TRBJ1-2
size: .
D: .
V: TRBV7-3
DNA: TGTGCCAGCAGCTTAGGAAGCGGGACCTACTATGGCTACACCTTC
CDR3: CASSLGSGTYYGYTF

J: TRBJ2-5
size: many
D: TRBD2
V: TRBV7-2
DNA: TGTGCCAGCAGCTTAGGGCTAGCGGGAGGATTGGGGGAGACCCAGTACTTC
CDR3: CASSLGLAGGLGETQYF

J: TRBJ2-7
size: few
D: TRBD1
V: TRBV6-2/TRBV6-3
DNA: TGTGCCAGCAGGACAGGGGCGACAGCCTACGAGCAGTACTTC
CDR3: CASRTGATAYEQYF

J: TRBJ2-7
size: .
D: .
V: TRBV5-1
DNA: TGCGCCAGCAGCTTTGAGACCCCCATCGGCGAGCAGTACTTC
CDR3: CASSFETPIGEQYF

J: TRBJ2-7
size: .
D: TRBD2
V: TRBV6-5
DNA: TGTGCCAGCAGACTTAGCGGGAGCCTCTCCTACGAGCAGTACTTC
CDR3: CASRLSGSLSYEQYF

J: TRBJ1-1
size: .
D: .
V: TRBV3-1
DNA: TGTGCCAGCAGCCAAGTGGGGATCGGGGACACTGAAGCTTTCTTT
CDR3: CASSQVGIGDTEAFF

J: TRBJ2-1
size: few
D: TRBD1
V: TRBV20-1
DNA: TGCAGTGCAACCGGGACAGGGGCTCGGGAGCAGTTCTTC
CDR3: CSATGTGAREQFF

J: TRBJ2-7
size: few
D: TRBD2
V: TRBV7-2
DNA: TGTGCCAGCAGCTTAGAGGCGGGAGGTGAGCAGTACTTC
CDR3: CASSLEAGGEQYF

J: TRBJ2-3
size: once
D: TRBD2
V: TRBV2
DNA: TGTGCCAGCACGGGCTCCAGGACTAGCGGGAGATCCGATACGCAGTATTTT
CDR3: CASTGSRTSGRSDTQYF

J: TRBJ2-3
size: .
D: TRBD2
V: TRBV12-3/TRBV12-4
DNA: TGTGCCAGCAGTATACTAGCGAGGTCGGATACGCAGTATTTT
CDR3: CASSILARSDTQYF

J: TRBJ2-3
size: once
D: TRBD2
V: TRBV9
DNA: TGTGCCAGCAGCGTCCAAGGTGGGAGGGGCACAGATACGCAGTATTTT
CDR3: CASSVQGGRGTDTQYF

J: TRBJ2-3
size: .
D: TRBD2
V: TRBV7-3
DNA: TGTGCCAGGAGCCAGGGACTAGCGGGAGATGTCACAGATACGCAGTATTTT
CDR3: CARSQGLAGDVTDTQYF

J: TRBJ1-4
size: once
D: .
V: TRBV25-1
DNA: TGCGCCAGCAGTGAACAACAGAAACTGTTTTTT
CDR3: CASSEQQKLFF

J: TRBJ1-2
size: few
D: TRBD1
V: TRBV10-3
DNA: TGTGCCATCAGGGACAGGGAGCCCTATGGCTACACCTTC
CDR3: CAIRDREPYGYTF

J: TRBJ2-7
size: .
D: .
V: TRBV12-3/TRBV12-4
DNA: TGTGCCAGCAGTTCCCCCCGGGGGAACCCACGAACCTACGAGCAGTACTTC
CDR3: CASSSPRGNPRTYEQYF

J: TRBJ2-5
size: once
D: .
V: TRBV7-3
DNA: TGTGCCAGCAGCTTCGAGCGATATGAGACCCAGTACTTC
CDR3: CASSFERYETQYF

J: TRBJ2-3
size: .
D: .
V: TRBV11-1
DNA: TGTGCCAGCAGCTGGGGCAGGGTCAAAGGCGGCACAGATACGCAGTATTTT
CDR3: CASSWGRVKGGTDTQYF

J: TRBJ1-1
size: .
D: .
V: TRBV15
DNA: TGTGCCACCAGCAGAGATAGAGGAGAGCCACGAGCTTTCTTT
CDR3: CATSRDRGEPRAFF

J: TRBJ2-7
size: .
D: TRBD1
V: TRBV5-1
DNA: TGCGCCAGCAGCAAAGTCTCGGGACAGGGCCCTCTGGAGCAGTACTTC
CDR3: CASSKVSGQGPLEQYF

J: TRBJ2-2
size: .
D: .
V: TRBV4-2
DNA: TGTGCCAGCAGCCAAGACGTTGGGGGTTCCACCCACAAGCTGTTTTTT
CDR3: CASSQDVGGSTHKLFF

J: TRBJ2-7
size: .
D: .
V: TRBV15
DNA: TGTGCCACCAGCAGAGAAACCGGCGAGCAGTACTTC
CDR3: CATSRETGEQYF

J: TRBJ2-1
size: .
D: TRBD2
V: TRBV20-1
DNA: TGCAGTGCTACTATTACTAGCGGGAGTTTAGATGAGCAGTTCTTC
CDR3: CSATITSGSLDEQFF

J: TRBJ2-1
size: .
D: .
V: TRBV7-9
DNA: TGTGCCAGCAGCTTATATGTCCAAACATTATACAATGAGCAGTTCTTC
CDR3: CASSLYVQTLYNEQFF

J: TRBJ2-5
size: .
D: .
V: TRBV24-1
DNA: TGTGCCACCAGCGAGCGGCATGGGACGGCAAAAGAGACCCAGTACTTC
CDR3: CATSERHGTAKETQYF

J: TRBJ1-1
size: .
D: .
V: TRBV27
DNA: TGTGCCAGCAGTCTGGCCTCGGGAGTTATCACTGAAGCTTTCTTT
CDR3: CASSLASGVITEAFF

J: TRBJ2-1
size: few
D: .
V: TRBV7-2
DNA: TGTGCCAGCAGCCAGTCAAGGTCAGCAATCAATGAGCAGTTCTTC
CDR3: CASSQSRSAINEQFF

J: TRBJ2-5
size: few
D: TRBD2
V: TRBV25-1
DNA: TGTGCCAGCAGTGAGCGGGAGTGGGAGACCCAGTACTTC
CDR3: CASSEREWETQYF

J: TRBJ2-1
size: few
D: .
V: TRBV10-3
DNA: TGTGCCATCAGTGAGAGACCCCCGGATATAGCGGAACCTTACAATGAGCAGTTCTTC
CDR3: CAISERPPDIAEPYNEQFF

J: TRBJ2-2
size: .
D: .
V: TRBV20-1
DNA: TGCAGTGCTGGACCCCCTCTAGCGAACACCGGGGAGCTGTTTTTT
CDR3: CSAGPPLANTGELFF

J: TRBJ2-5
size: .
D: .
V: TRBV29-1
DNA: TGCAGCGTTGAAGACCCTTCGGAGACCCAGTACTTC
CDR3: CSVEDPSETQYF

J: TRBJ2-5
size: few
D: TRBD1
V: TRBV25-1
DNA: TGTGCCAGCAGTGAAGCCAGGGGGCGAGAGACCCAGTACTTC
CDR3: CASSEARGRETQYF

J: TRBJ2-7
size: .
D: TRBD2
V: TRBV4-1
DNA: TGCGCCAGCAGCCAAGTACCGACTAGCGGTTCCTACGAGCAGTACTTC
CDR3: CASSQVPTSGSYEQYF

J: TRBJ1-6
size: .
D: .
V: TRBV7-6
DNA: TGTGCCAGCAGCTCCCAGGGCTCCTATAATTCACCCCTCCACTTT
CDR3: CASSSQGSYNSPLHF

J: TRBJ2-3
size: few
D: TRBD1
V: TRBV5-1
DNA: TGCGCCAGTACCACAGGGGACCTTTATGATACGCAGTATTTT
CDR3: CASTTGDLYDTQYF

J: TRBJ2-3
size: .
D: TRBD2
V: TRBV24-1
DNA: TGTGCCACCAGTAGCCCCCCCCTAGCGGGAGGGCCAGATACGCAGTATTTT
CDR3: CATSSPPLAGGPDTQYF

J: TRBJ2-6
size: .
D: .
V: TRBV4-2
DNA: TGTGCCAGCAGCCCGAACGGGTGGGCTGGGGCCAACGTCCTGACTTTC
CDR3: CASSPNGWAGANVLTF

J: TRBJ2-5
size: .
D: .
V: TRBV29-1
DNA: TGCAGTGGGGGGGGGCCTGGAGAGACCCAGTACTTC
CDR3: CSGGGPGETQYF

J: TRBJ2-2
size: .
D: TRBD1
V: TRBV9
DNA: TGTGCCAGCAGCGTCCGGGACAGGGTGCCCGGGGAGCTGTTTTTT
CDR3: CASSVRDRVPGELFF